This record looks at one TCR beta chain sequence and its context. This clonotype was recorded only once. Its antigen remains undetermined. One base away there is no much larger clone; base qualities are not given. Weak support is all one read offers. The library was built by means of RT-PCR. The sample was run on an Illumina HiSeq 2500. TCRdb applied fastp at Q25 and MiXCR to the public reads, then kept only in-frame beta chains. CDR3 protein duplicates are merged, each entry listing the most common genes and DNA. This sample holds about 540,000 distinct CDR3 sequences; approximately 20% were observed only once. Around 2.8% of the sample is taken by the ten largest. This sample is drawn from a study of response to subunit inactivated influenza vaccine (dated by TCRdb to the late 2010s). Study-level background: The study used deep quantitative T cell receptor repertoire profiling to track responses to a trivalent subunit inactivated influenza vaccine. The study at large found these results: According to the authors, only a limited number of new T cells may be recruited by each seasonal influenza vaccination.

V was cut back by 4 bases and J by 5 bases, leaving a gap of 7 bases between them. Inclusive of the bounding cysteine and phenylalanine, the CDR3 is 12 residues long. Only the CDR3 portion is preserved as DNA: 36 bases, with reading frame beginning at the first base. A further study also used this sample, focusing on T cells expressing NK-cell markers. The other study reports the following: The TCR beta cDNA libraries were made using 5'RACE template switching, a step that added both a universal primer site and unique molecular identifiers. TCR beta-chain repertoires were profiled in sorted CD3+CD56+NKG2C+, CD3+CD56+NKG2C- and CD3+CD56-NKG2C+ T-cell subsets from fewer than 10 donors. Among the eight sequenced donors, only one was HCMV-seronegative, while the other seven were HCMV-seropositive. To restrict sorting to alphabetaTCR-expressing T cells, an anti-gammadeltaTCR antibody was added in several experiments. In six donors, the dominant CD3+CD56+NKG2C+ clonotypes were among the top 10 CD8+ clonotypes and accounted for about 1.0-8% of CD8+ T cells. Those dominant clonotypes were again the most abundant among CD3+CD56-NKG2C+ cells in a handful of donors, at about 28.3-65%. It remained unclear whether the expanded NKG2C-expressing T cell clones were specific for HCMV antigens. The study sequenced eight donors, all healthy volunteers chosen at random: three men and five women. To determine HCMV serostatus, a commercial ELISA kit was used to detect HCMV-specific IgG in serum. Ficoll density gradient centrifugation was used to isolate peripheral blood mononuclear cells from blood. CD4+ and CD8+ T cells were isolated from PBMC by magnetic immunoseparation with Miltenyi isolation kits. Priming for cDNA synthesis came from the TCR beta constant segment, and two successive PCR amplification steps followed. Sequencing of the libraries produced 2 x 150 bp reads on Illumina HiSeq 2000/2500, MiSeq or NextSeq. MIGEC was used to demultiplex reads and group the reads by UMI, and MiTCR was used to assemble and quantify clonotypes. To exclude erroneous sequences, any TCR cDNA sequence not supported by at least two reads was discarded. The tcR package was used for downstream repertoire analysis, and clonotypes were matched between fractions using CDR3 nucleotide sequence together with V segment. VDJmatch was used to annotate antigen specificity against VDJdb, with one amino acid substitution allowed in CDR3.

The TCR was taken from a man in his forties or fifties who received an inactivated influenza vaccine. Donor details come from another sample of the same person, matched by shared clones. The sample consisted of CD4+ T cells sorted from PBMCs, taken 12 days after vaccination. The rearranged segments are TRBV12-3 or TRBV12-4 and TRBJ2-3, with an unclear D gene assignment. The CDR3 here reads CASSSQRDTQYF. The DNA reads TGTGCCAGCAGTTCACAGCGAGATACGCAGTATTTT.